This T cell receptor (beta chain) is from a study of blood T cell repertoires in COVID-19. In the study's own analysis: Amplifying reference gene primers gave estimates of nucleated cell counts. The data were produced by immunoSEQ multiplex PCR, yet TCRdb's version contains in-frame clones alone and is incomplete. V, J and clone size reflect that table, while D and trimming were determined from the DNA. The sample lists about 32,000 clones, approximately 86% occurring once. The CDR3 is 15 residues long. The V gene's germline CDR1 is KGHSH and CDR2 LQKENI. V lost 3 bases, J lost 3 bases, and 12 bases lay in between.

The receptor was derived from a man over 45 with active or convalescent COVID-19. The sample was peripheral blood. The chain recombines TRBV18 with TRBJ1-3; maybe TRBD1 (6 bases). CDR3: CASSPVDRFGNTIYF. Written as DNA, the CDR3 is TGTGCCAGCTCACCCGTGGACAGATTTGGAAACACCATATATTTT.